This T cell receptor (beta chain) derives from a study of T cells in tumors after PD-1 blockade. Study-level background: During anti-PD-1 treatment, some patients continued daily vismodegib 150 mg.

Deletions cut 8 bases from V and 2 bases from J, with 25 bases between. CDR3 length equals 19 residues. Germline CDR1 is LGHDT and CDR2 is YNNKEL (reference sequence). Profiling relied on immunoSEQ multiplex PCR, and the TCRdb table lists in-frame clones only, not all of them. The sample contains about 7,700 clones, roughly two thirds of which appear only once. Tumor biopsies came from the same primary tumor site before and after PD-1 blockade. Tumor or blood genomic DNA was sequenced, with inputs of roughly 616 ng to 6,004 ng. This clone was recorded once. The input for sequencing was tumor tissue, taken after anti-PD-1 treatment. The source is a human donor with basal cell carcinoma. The chain joins TRBV3-1 (or the pseudogene TRBV3-2) to TRBJ2-6; no reliable D call. CDR3 region: CASSPNLESGAPGANVLTF. The CDR3 DNA is TGTGCCAGCTCCCCAAATCTTGAGAGTGGCGCACCTGGGGCCAACGTCCTGACTTTC.